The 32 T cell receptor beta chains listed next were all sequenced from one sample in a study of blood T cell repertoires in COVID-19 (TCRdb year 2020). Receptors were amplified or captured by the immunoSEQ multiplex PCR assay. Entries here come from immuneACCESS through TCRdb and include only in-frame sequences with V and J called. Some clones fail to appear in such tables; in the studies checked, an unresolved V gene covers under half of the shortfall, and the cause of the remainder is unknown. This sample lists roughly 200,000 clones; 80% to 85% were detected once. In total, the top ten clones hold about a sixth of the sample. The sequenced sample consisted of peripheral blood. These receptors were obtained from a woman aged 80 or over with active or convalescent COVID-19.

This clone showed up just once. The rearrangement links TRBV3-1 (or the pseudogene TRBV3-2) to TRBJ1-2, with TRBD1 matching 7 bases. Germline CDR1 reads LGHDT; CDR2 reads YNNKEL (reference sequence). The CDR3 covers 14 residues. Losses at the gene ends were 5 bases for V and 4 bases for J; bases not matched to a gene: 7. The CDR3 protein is CASSIPGQFYGYTF. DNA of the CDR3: TGTGCCAGCAGCATACCGGGACAGTTCTATGGCTACACCTTC.

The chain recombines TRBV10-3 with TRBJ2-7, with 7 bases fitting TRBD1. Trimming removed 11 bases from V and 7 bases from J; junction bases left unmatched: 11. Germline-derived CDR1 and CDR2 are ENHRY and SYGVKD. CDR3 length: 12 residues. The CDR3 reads CAHGTALREQYF. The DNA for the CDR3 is TGTGCCCACGGGACAGCGCTTCGGGAGCAGTACTTC.

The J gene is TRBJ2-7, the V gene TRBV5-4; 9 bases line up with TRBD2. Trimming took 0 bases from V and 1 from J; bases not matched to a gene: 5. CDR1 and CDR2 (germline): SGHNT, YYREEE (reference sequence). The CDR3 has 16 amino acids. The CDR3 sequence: CASSLATAGGSYEQYF. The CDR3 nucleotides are TGTGCCAGCAGCTTGGCAACAGCGGGGGGTTCCTACGAGCAGTACTTC.

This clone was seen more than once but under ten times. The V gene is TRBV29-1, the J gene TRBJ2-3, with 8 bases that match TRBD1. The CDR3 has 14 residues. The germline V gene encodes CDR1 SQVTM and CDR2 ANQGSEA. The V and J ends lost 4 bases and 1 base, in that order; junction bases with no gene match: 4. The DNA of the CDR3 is TGCAGCGTTGCCAGGGGGCAGGGCACAGATACGCAGTATTTT. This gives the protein CSVARGQGTDTQYF.

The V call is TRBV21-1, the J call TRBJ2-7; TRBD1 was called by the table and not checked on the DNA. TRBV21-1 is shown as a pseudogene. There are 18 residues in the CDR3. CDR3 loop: CASSKTDLARDRGSEQYF. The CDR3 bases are TGTGCCAGCAGCAAAACCGATCTAGCCCGGGACAGGGGAAGTGAGCAGTACTTC.

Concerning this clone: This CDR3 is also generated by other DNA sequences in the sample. The CDR3 spells CAWSRGSSYNEQFF. DNA of the CDR3: TGTGCCTGGTCCCGTGGGAGCTCCTACAATGAGCAGTTCTTC. The genes are TRBV30 and TRBJ2-1, with D possibly being TRBD2 (5 bases). Trimming stripped 5 bases from V and 0 bases from J, with 11 bases between. Germline CDR1 reads GTSNPN; CDR2 reads SVGIG (reference sequence). The CDR3 has 14 residues.

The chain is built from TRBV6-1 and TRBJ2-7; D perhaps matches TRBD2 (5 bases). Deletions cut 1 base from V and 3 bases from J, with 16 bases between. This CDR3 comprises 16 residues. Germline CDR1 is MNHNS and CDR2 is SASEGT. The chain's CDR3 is CASSEGGIGEGYEQYF. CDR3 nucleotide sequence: TGTGCCAGCAGTGAAGGAGGGATTGGCGAGGGCTACGAGCAGTACTTC.

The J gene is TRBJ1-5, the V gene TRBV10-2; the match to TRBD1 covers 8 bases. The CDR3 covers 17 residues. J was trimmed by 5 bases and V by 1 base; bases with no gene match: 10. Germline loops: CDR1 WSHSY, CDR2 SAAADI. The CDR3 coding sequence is TGCGCCAGCAGTGAGTTGGGTCACAGGGGGGCCGATCAGCCCCAGCATTTT. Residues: CASSELGHRGADQPQHF.

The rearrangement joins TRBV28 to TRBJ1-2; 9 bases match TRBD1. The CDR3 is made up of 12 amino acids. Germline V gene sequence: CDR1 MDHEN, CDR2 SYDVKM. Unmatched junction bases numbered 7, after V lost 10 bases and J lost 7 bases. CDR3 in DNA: TGTGCCATTTGGACAGGGGAGGGTGGCTACACCTTC. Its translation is CAIWTGEGGYTF.

The CDR3: CASSGPGGAFQPQHF. As DNA, the CDR3 is TGTGCCAGCAGTGGACCAGGGGGCGCCTTTCAGCCCCAGCATTTT. The V and J genes are TRBV28 and TRBJ1-5; 8 bases fit TRBD1. The CDR3 has 15 residues. Germline CDR1 and CDR2: MDHEN and SYDVKM. V lost 5 bases to trimming and J lost 6 bases; unmatched junction nucleotides: 9.

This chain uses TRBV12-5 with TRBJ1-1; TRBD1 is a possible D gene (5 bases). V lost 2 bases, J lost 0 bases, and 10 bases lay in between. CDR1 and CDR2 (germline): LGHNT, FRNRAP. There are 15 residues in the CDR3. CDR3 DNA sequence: TGTGCTAGTGGTTTGAGACAGAAAATGAACACTGAAGCTTTCTTT. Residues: CASGLRQKMNTEAFF. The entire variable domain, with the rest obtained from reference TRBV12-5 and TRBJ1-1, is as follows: DARVTQTPRHKVTEMGQEVTMRCQPILGHNTVFWYRQTMMQGLELLAYFRNRAPLDDSGMPKDRFSAEMPDATLATLKIQPSEPRDSAVYFCASGLRQKMNTEAFFGQGTRLTVV.

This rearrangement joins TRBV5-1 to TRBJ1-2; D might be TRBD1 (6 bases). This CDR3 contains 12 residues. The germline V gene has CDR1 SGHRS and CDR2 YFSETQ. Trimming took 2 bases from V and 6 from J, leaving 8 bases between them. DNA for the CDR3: TGCGCCAGCAGCTTTTCAGGGGATGGCTACACCTTC. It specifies CASSFSGDGYTF.

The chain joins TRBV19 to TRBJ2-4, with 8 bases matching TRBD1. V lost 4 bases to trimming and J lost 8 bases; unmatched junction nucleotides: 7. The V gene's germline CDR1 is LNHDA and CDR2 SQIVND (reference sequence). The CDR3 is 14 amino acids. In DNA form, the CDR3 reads TGTGCCAGTAGTAGGGGACAGGACACAGACATTCAGTACTTC. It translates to CASSRGQDTDIQYF.

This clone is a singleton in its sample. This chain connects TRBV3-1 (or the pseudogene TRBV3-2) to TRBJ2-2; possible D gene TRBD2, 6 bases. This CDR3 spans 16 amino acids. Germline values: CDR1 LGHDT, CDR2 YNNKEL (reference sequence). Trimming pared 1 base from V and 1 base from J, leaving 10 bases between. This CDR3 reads CASSQVTGVNTGELFF. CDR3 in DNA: TGTGCCAGCAGCCAAGTAACGGGAGTGAACACCGGGGAGCTGTTTTTT.

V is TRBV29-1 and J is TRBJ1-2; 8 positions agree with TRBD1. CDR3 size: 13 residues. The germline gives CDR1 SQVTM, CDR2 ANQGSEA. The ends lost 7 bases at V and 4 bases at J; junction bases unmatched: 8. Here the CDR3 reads CSATTGDIYGYTF. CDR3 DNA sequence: TGCAGCGCCACGACAGGGGATATCTATGGCTACACCTTC.

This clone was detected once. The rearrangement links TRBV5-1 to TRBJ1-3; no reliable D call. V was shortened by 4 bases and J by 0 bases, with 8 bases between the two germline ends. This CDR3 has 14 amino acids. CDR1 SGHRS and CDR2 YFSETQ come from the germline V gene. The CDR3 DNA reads TGCGCCAGCAGCGAAGGGAGCTCTGGAAACACCATATATTTT. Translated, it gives CASSEGSSGNTIYF.

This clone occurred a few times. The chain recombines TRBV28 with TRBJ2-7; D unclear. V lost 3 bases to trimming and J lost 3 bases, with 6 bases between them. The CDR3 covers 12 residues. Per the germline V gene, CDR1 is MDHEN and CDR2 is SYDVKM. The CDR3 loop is CASSFQNYEQYF. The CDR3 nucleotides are TGTGCCAGCAGTTTTCAGAACTACGAGCAGTACTTC.

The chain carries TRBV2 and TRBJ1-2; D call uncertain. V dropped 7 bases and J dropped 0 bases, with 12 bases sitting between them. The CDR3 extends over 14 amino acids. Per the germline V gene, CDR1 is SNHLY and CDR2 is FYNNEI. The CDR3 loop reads CASTPDGANYGYTF. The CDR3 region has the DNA TGTGCCAGCACCCCCGACGGGGCTAACTATGGCTACACCTTC. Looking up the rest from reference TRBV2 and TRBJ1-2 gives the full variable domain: EPEVTQTPSHQVTQMGQEVILRCVPISNHLYFYWYRQILGQKVEFLVSFYNNEISEKSEIFDDQFSVERPDGSNFTLKIRSTKLEDSAMYFCASTPDGANYGYTFGSGTRLTVV.

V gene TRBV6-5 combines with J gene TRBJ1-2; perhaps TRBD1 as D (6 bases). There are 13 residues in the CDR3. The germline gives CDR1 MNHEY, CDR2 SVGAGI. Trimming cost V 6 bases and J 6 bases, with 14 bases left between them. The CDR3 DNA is TGTGCCAGCAGCACCAGGGGACGGAATGGCTACACCTTC. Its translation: CASSTRGRNGYTF.

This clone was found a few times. The DNA for the CDR3 is TGTGCCAGTAGTACCTCTAGCGGGGCGCAGTACTTC. As protein: CASSTSSGAQYF. The V gene is TRBV19, the J gene TRBJ2-4, with 9 bases aligning to TRBD2. V lost 4 bases to trimming and J lost 13 bases; unmatched junction nucleotides: 5. Germline CDR1 LNHDA, CDR2 SQIVND (reference sequence). The CDR3 is made up of 12 amino acids.

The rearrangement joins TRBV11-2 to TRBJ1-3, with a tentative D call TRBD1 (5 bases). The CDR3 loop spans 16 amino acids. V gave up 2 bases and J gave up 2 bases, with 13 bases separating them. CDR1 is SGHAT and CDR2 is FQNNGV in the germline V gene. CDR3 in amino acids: CASSLTWGDAGNTIYF. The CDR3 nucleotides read TGTGCCAGCAGCTTAACCTGGGGGGACGCTGGAAACACCATATATTTT.

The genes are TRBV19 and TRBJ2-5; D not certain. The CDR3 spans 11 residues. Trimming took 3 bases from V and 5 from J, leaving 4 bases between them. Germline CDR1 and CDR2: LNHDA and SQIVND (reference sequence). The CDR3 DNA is TGTGCCAGTAGTATGGGCGAGACCCAGTACTTC. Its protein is CASSMGETQYF. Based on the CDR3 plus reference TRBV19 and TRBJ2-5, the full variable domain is DGGITQSPKYLFRKEGQNVTLSCEQNLNHDAMYWYRQDPGQGLRLIYYSQIVNDFQKGDIAEGYSVSREKKESFPLTVTSAQKNPTAFYLCASSMGETQYFGPGTRLLVL.

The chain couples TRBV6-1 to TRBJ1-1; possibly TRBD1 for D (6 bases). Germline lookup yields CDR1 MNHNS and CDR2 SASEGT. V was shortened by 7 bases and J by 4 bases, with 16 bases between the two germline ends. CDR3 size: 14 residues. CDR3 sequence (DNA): TGTGCCAGCATCCGCCCAGGGGATGTCACTGAAGCTTTCTTT. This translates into CASIRPGDVTEAFF.

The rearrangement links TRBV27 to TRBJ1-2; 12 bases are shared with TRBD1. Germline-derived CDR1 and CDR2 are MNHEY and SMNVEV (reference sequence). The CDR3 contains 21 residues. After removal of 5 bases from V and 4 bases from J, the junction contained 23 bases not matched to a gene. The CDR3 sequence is CASSNRDRGRFLSSELYGYTF. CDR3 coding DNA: TGTGCCAGCAGTAACCGGGACAGGGGGCGTTTTCTCTCCTCGGAACTCTATGGCTACACCTTC.

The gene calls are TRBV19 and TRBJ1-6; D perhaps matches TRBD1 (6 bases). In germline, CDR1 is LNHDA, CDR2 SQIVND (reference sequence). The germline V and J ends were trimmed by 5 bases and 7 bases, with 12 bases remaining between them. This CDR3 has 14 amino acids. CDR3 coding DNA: TGTGCCAGTAGTGACGACAGGCCGAATTCACCCCTCCACTTT. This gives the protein CASSDDRPNSPLHF.

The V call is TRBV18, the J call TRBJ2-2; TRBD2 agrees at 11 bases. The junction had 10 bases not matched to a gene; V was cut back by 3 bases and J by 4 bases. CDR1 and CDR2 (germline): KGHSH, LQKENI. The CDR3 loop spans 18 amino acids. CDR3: CASSPRGLAGGGTGELFF. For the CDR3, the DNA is TGTGCCAGCTCACCCCGCGGCCTAGCGGGAGGTGGCACCGGGGAGCTGTTTTTT.

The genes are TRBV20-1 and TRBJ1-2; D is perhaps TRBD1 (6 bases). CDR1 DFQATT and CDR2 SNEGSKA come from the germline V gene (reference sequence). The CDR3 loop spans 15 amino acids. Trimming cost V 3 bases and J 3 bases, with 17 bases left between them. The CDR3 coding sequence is TGCAGTGCTAGTTTAGGGGGTAGCCGCGACTATGGCTACACCTTC. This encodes CSASLGGSRDYGYTF.

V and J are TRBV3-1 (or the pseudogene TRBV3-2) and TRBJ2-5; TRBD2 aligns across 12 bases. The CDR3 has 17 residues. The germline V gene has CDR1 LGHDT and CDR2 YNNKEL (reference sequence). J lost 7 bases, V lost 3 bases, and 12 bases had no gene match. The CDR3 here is CASSHPLTSGGVGTQYF. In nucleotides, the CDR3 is TGTGCCAGCAGCCATCCCCTGACTAGCGGGGGCGTTGGGACCCAGTACTTC.

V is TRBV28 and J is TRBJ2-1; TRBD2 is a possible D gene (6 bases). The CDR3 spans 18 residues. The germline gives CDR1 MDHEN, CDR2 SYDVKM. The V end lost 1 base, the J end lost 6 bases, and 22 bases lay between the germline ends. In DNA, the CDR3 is TGTGCCAGCAGTTTATTAGACGCGAGGAGGGGACTGAGCAATGAGCAGTTCTTC. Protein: CASSLLDARRGLSNEQFF. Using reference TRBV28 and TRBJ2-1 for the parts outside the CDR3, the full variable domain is DVKVTQSSRYLVKRTGEKVFLECVQDMDHENMFWYRQDPGLGLRLIYFSYDVKMKEKGDIPEGYSVSREKKERFSLILESASTNQTSMYLCASSLLDARRGLSNEQFFGPGTRLTVL.

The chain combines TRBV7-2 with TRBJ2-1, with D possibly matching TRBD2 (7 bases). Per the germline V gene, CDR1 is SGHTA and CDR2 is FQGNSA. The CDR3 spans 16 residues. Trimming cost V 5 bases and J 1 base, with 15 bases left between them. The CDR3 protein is CASSGGAGWSYNEQFF. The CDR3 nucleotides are TGTGCCAGCAGCGGGGGGGCAGGTTGGTCCTACAATGAGCAGTTCTTC.

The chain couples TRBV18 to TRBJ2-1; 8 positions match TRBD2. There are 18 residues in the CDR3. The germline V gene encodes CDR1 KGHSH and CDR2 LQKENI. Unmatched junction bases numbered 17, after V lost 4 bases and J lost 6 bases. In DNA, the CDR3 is TGTGCCAGCTCACGGTTGCGGGAGGCTCCGATTAAGGTCAATGAGCAGTTCTTC. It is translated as CASSRLREAPIKVNEQFF.

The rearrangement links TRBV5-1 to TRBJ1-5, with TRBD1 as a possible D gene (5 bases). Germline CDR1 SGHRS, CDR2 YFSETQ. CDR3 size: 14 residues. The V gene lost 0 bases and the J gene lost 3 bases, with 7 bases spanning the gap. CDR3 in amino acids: CASSLGGANQPQHF. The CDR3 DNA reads TGCGCCAGCAGCTTGGGGGGCGCCAATCAGCCCCAGCATTTT. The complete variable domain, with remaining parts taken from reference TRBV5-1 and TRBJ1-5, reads KAGVTQTPRYLIKTRGQQVTLSCSPISGHRSVSWYQQTPGQGLQFLFEYFSETQRNKGNFPGRFSGRQFSNSRSEMNVSTLELGDSALYLCASSLGGANQPQHFGDGTRLSIL.